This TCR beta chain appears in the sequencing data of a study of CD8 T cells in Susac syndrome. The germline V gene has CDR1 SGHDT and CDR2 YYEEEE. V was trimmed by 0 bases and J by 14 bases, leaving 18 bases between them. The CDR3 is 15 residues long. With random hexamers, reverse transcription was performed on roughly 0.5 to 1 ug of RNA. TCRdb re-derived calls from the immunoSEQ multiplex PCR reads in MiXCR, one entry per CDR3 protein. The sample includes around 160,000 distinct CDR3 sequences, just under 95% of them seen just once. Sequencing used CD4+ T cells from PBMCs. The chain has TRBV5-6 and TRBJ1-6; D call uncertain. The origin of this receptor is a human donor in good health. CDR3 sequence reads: CASSLGGNRGRTLHF. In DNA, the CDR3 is TGTGCCAGCAGCTTGGGGGGAAATCGAGGGCGAACCCTCCACTTT. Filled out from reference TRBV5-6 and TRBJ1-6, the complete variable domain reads DAGVTQSPTHLIKTRGQQVTLRCSPKSGHDTVSWYQQALGQGPQFIFQYYEEEERQRGNFPDRFSGHQFPNYSSELNVNALLLGDSALYLCASSLGGNRGRTLHFGNGTRLTVT.